This entry describes one T cell receptor beta chain. The antigen is unknown. V was pared by 6 bases and J by 2 bases, with 8 bases of the junction left unmatched. CDR3 size: 15 residues. Per the germline V gene, CDR1 is KGHSH and CDR2 is LQKENI. A second about 7 to 12 cycle PCR used barcoded and J-beta primers. A single record per CDR3 protein comes from TCRdb applying MiXCR to the 5' RACE reads. The table shows 750,000 to 1,000,000 distinct CDR3 sequences, with 29% occurring only once. The data were taken from a study of blood T cells in healthy people across ages. Findings of the study overall: Long-lived donors carried more naive CD4+ cells and greater diversity than aged donors.

This sample was also put to use in a study of T cells of mothers and their children.

This sequence originates from a woman between 40 and 50 years old in good health. J is TRBJ2-5 and V is TRBV18, with 8 positions matching TRBD1. The material sequenced was blood. The CDR3 DNA reads TGTGCCAGCTCCCAACGACAGGGGAGGCAAGAGACCCAGTACTTC. As protein: CASSQRQGRQETQYF.